A single sample is the source of the 29 T cell receptor beta chains below, sequenced in a study of response to subunit inactivated influenza vaccine. Via MiXCR, TCRdb re-called the RT-PCR reads, giving one row per CDR3 protein. The repertoire consists of hundreds of thousands of distinct CDR3 sequences, with 12% to 15% occurring once and the leading ten covering approximately 7.6%. The sample here was PBMCs from blood, taken approximately 15 days before vaccination. Receptors were obtained from a man between 45 and 60 years old who received an inactivated influenza vaccine.

This clonotype has only a few counts. V is TRBV6-2 or TRBV6-3 and J is TRBJ2-7, with 13 bases aligning to TRBD2. CDR3 size: 19 residues. V shed 0 bases and J 3 bases; nucleotides not matched to a gene: 11. Germline CDR1 reads MNHEY; CDR2 reads SVGEGT. The CDR3 here is CASSYSVPGLAGTLYEQYF. CDR3 sequence (DNA): TGTGCCAGCAGTTACTCGGTCCCGGGACTAGCGGGAACACTCTACGAGCAGTACTTC.

This rearrangement joins TRBV11-2 to TRBJ2-7; 8 bases line up with TRBD1. Germline lookup yields CDR1 SGHAT and CDR2 FQNNGV. The CDR3 is 18 residues long. After removal of 0 bases from V and 5 bases from J, the junction contained 15 bases not matched to a gene. The CDR3 loop reads CASSLERTGKFLFDEQYF. The CDR3, as DNA: TGTGCCAGCAGCTTAGAGCGGACAGGGAAGTTTCTGTTCGACGAGCAGTACTTC.

V is TRBV7-6 and J is TRBJ1-1; no clear D. The CDR3 has 15 amino acids. The germline V gene has CDR1 SGHVS and CDR2 FNYEAQ. Deletions cut 1 base from V and 1 base from J, with 10 bases between. The chain's CDR3 is CASSLVDRENTEAFF. CDR3 sequence (DNA): TGTGCCAGCAGCTTAGTTGACCGGGAGAACACTGAAGCTTTCTTT.

In this sample, this clonotype turned up a few times. CDR3 protein: CASSLGPRAEDTGYTF. The CDR3 DNA follows: TGTGCCAGCAGCTTAGGACCCAGGGCGGAAGATACCGGCTACACCTTC. This sequence joins TRBV7-8 and TRBJ1-2, with D possibly being TRBD1 (5 bases). This CDR3 spans 16 amino acids. Germline V CDR1 and CDR2: SGHVS, FQNEAQ. Trimming removed 1 base at V and 8 bases at J, with 20 bases between.

This clonotype came up a few times. The V and J genes are TRBV6-2 or TRBV6-3 and TRBJ2-5; D is perhaps TRBD1 or TRBD2 (5 bases each). V was trimmed by 2 bases and J by 1 base, leaving 23 bases between them. The CDR3 spans 19 residues. Looked up from germline, CDR1 is MNHEY and CDR2 is SVGEGT. CDR3 amino acids: CASSYADLSRDDLQETQYF. The DNA of the CDR3 is TGTGCCAGCAGTTACGCGGACCTGAGCAGGGACGACCTCCAAGAGACCCAGTACTTC.

This clonotype has only a few counts. The V and J genes are TRBV7-6 and TRBJ2-5, with no clear D. The ends were cut back, 5 bases at V and 2 bases at J, with 15 bases in the middle. Germline CDR1 reads SGHVS; CDR2 reads FNYEAQ. The CDR3 has 15 residues. CDR3 loop: CASSTVIGRQETQYF. CDR3 DNA: TGTGCCAGCAGCACCGTCATAGGACGGCAAGAGACCCAGTACTTC.

This clonotype was recorded at least ten times. The gene calls are TRBV4-2 and TRBJ2-2; 11 bases are a match to TRBD2. The CDR3 extends over 14 amino acids. CDR1 and CDR2 from the germline V gene are LGHNA and YNFKEQ. V was pared by 10 bases and J by 6 bases, with 7 bases of the junction left unmatched. The CDR3 DNA is TGTGCCACGTTAGCGGGGGGGGCCGCCGGGGAGCTGTTTTTT. This codes for CATLAGGAAGELFF.

Only a few counts were recorded for this clonotype. J is TRBJ1-5 and V is TRBV6-2 or TRBV6-3, with D possibly being TRBD1 (5 bases). Germline CDR1 MNHEY, CDR2 SVGEGT. The CDR3 is 14 residues long. V lost 5 bases to trimming and J lost 2 bases, with 10 bases between them. CDR3 loop: CASSGREGNQPQHF. The CDR3, as DNA: TGTGCCAGCAGTGGCAGGGAGGGCAATCAGCCCCAGCATTTT.

This clonotype was picked up many times. V gene TRBV15 combines with J gene TRBJ1-5; tentative D call: TRBD1 (5 bases). CDR1 and CDR2 from the germline V gene are LNHNV and YYDKDF (reference sequence). V lost 5 bases to trimming and J lost 5 bases, with 16 bases between them. The CDR3 runs to 15 residues. Written as DNA, the CDR3 is TGTGCCACCAGCCCTGCGGGGGGGAGTCATCAGCCCCAGCATTTT. Its protein product is CATSPAGGSHQPQHF.

This clonotype appeared a few times. The CDR3 DNA sequence: TGTGCCAGCAGTTTACCTCTGGGGGGGACACGACCCGAGGATAGCACAGATACGCAGTATTTT. This codes for CASSLPLGGTRPEDSTDTQYF. The chain recombines TRBV12-3 or TRBV12-4 with TRBJ2-3; a weak D match, TRBD2 (7 bases). Trimming stripped 2 bases from V and 0 bases from J, with 27 bases between. The CDR3 spans 21 residues.

This clonotype was counted only a few times. The CDR3 DNA follows: TGTGCCAGCAGCTTAGGACTCGTAGAAAAACTGTTTTTT. It specifies CASSLGLVEKLFF. This chain joins TRBV11-2 and TRBJ1-4; D not certain. The germline V gene encodes CDR1 SGHAT and CDR2 FQNNGV. The V end lost 1 base, the J end lost 8 bases, and 8 bases lay between the germline ends. CDR3 length: 13 residues.

This clonotype was observed at least ten times. This chain connects TRBV5-1 to TRBJ1-1; D uncertain. CDR1 and CDR2 (germline): SGHRS, YFSETQ. The CDR3 covers 13 residues. V lost 0 bases to trimming and J lost 7 bases, with 10 bases between them. CDR3 sequence reads: CASSLEPGDEAFF. CDR3 bases: TGCGCCAGCAGCTTGGAACCAGGTGATGAAGCTTTCTTT.

The V and J genes are TRBV29-1 and TRBJ2-1; D is possibly TRBD1 or TRBD2 (5 bases each). Germline CDR1 reads SQVTM; CDR2 reads ANQGSEA. The CDR3 runs 12 residues. V was pared by 7 bases and J by 7 bases, with 14 bases between. The CDR3 DNA reads TGCAGCGACCGGGACGGGCCGAATGAGCAGTTCTTC. Protein product: CSDRDGPNEQFF.

This clonotype was detected ten times or more. The chain recombines TRBV12-3 or TRBV12-4 with TRBJ1-1; D unclear. This CDR3 is 12 amino acids long. The germline V and J ends were trimmed by 3 bases and 6 bases, with 8 bases remaining between them. This CDR3 is CASSFGSAEAFF. CDR3 bases: TGTGCCAGCAGTTTTGGGTCCGCTGAAGCTTTCTTT.

V usage is TRBV11-2 and J usage is TRBJ2-1; tentatively, D is TRBD1 (7 bases). CDR3 length equals 15 residues. In germline, CDR1 is SGHAT, CDR2 FQNNGV. V gave up 1 base and J gave up 8 bases, with 15 bases separating them. The chain's CDR3 is CASSLGGRGADEQFF. The CDR3 nucleotides read TGTGCCAGCAGCTTAGGAGGCAGGGGGGCCGATGAGCAGTTCTTC.

This clonotype has just a few counts. This chain joins TRBV7-2 and TRBJ1-6, with D hard to call. V was cut by 1 base and J by 10 bases, with 8 bases left in between. Germline V lookup: CDR1 SGHTA, CDR2 FQGNSA. The CDR3 has 13 residues. The CDR3 sequence: CASSLGFESPLHF. CDR3 in DNA: TGTGCCAGCAGCTTAGGGTTCGAGTCACCCCTCCACTTT.

The chain joins TRBV5-1 to TRBJ2-1; D is uncertain. The CDR3 runs 15 residues. Germline loops: CDR1 SGHRS, CDR2 YFSETQ. V lost 1 base and J 2 bases, leaving 10 bases between the germline ends. The CDR3 reads CASSLLGFTYNEQFF. The CDR3 coding sequence is TGCGCCAGCAGCTTGCTGGGGTTTACCTACAATGAGCAGTTCTTC. The full variable domain, rest sourced from reference TRBV5-1 and TRBJ2-1, is KAGVTQTPRYLIKTRGQQVTLSCSPISGHRSVSWYQQTPGQGLQFLFEYFSETQRNKGNFPGRFSGRQFSNSRSEMNVSTLELGDSALYLCASSLLGFTYNEQFFGPGTRLTVL.

V and J are TRBV5-1 and TRBJ2-7; D is possibly TRBD1 or TRBD2 (5 bases each). V was pared by 4 bases and J by 3 bases, with 14 bases between. The CDR3 contains 14 residues. Germline CDR1 reads SGHRS; CDR2 reads YFSETQ. DNA of the CDR3: TGCGCCAGCAGCCCGGGGACGTCCTACTACGAGCAGTACTTC. This sequence encodes CASSPGTSYYEQYF. Supplemented by reference TRBV5-1 and TRBJ2-7, the full variable domain reads KAGVTQTPRYLIKTRGQQVTLSCSPISGHRSVSWYQQTPGQGLQFLFEYFSETQRNKGNFPGRFSGRQFSNSRSEMNVSTLELGDSALYLCASSPGTSYYEQYFGPGTRLTVT.

This clonotype was detected a few times. This chain links TRBV14 with TRBJ1-4; D uncertain. V gave up 1 base and J gave up 6 bases, with 12 bases separating them. The CDR3 loop spans 15 amino acids. Germline lookup yields CDR1 SGHDN and CDR2 FVKESK. This chain's CDR3 is CASSQATWYDEKLFF. DNA of the CDR3: TGTGCCAGCAGCCAAGCAACTTGGTATGATGAAAAACTGTTTTTT.

This chain links TRBV15 with TRBJ2-5; possible D gene TRBD1, 6 bases. The CDR3 consists of 15 residues. Germline V CDR1 and CDR2: LNHNV, YYDKDF (reference sequence). V shed 0 bases and J shed 5 bases, with 13 bases lying between them. The CDR3 nucleotides are TGTGCCACCAGCAGAGATCAGGGACAAGGGGAGACCCAGTACTTC. Encoded protein: CATSRDQGQGETQYF.

This clonotype was detected ten times or more. J is TRBJ2-2 and V is TRBV20-1, with a weak D call TRBD2 (6 bases). Germline V lookup: CDR1 DFQATT, CDR2 SNEGSKA (reference sequence). Trimming shortened V by 0 bases and J by 6 bases, and 17 bases separated the two germline ends. The CDR3 totals 16 residues. In DNA, the CDR3 is TGCAGTGCTAGAGATAGGAGGGTGGGGAATGCCGGGGAGCTGTTTTTT. Translating gives CSARDRRVGNAGELFF.

This clonotype was counted between two and nine times. V and J are TRBV18 and TRBJ1-1, with D possibly being TRBD1 (5 bases). The V end was cut by 1 base, the J end by 4 bases, with 13 bases between. Germline assignment: CDR1 KGHSH and CDR2 LQKENI. This CDR3 is 15 amino acids long. CDR3 in DNA: TGTGCCAGCTCACCACAGGGGACCCAGGGCACTGAAGCTTTCTTT. It is translated as CASSPQGTQGTEAFF.

The chain carries TRBV12-3 or TRBV12-4 and TRBJ1-2; TRBD1 aligns across 7 bases. The V segment lost 6 bases and the J segment 9 bases; nucleotides outside the gene matches: 13. The CDR3 has 14 amino acids. The chain's CDR3 is CASSRPEGTARYTF. Here the CDR3 DNA reads TGTGCCAGCAGCCGCCCCGAGGGGACAGCCCGCTACACCTTC.

The chain employs TRBV12-3 or TRBV12-4 and TRBJ2-7; 11 bases are a match to TRBD2. Trimming removed 5 bases from V and 2 bases from J; junction bases left unmatched: 5. CDR3 size: 15 residues. The CDR3 protein is CASSRSGGAPYEQYF. The CDR3, as DNA: TGTGCCAGCAGTCGTAGCGGGGGGGCCCCCTACGAGCAGTACTTC.

CDR3 bases: TGTGCCAGCAGCTCCCTAGCGGGGGCGCAGAGCTACGAGCAGTACTTC. It yields the protein CASSSLAGAQSYEQYF. V gene TRBV7-8 combines with J gene TRBJ2-7; 10 nucleotides match TRBD2. Germline CDR1 and CDR2: SGHVS and FQNEAQ. This CDR3 contains 16 residues. After removal of 4 bases from V and 3 bases from J, the junction contained 9 bases not matched to a gene.

A few counts support this clonotype. CDR3 DNA sequence: TGTGCCAGCAGTTACCCTAACTATGGCTACACCTTC. This translates into CASSYPNYGYTF. This rearrangement joins TRBV28 to TRBJ1-2; unclear D gene. Deletions cut 4 bases from V and 0 bases from J, with 3 bases between. The CDR3 totals 12 residues. CDR1 is MDHEN, CDR2 SYDVKM, per germline.

This clonotype was counted only a few times. Here the CDR3 DNA reads TGCGCCAGCAGCCAAGTCCAGCGGGCCCGTGGGGCAGATACGCAGTATTTT. This codes for CASSQVQRARGADTQYF. The chain has TRBV4-1 and TRBJ2-3, with D maybe TRBD2 (6 bases). In germline, CDR1 is MGHRA, CDR2 YSYEKL. CDR3 length equals 17 residues. V gave up 1 base and J gave up 4 bases, with 18 bases separating them.

This clonotype was seen only a few times. V is TRBV5-1 and J is TRBJ1-1; the match to TRBD1 covers 9 bases. The CDR3 covers 14 residues. In germline, CDR1 is SGHRS, CDR2 YFSETQ. V shed 3 bases, J shed 12 bases, and the junction held 12 bases outside the gene matches. The CDR3 region has the DNA TGCGCCAGCAGCTCCGGGACAGGGCCGGTCGGGTCTTTCTTT. It specifies CASSSGTGPVGSFF.

This clonotype was observed a handful of times. For the CDR3, the DNA is TGCGCCAGCAGCTTGGTTGCAAGCATGAACACTGAAGCTTTCTTT. Protein: CASSLVASMNTEAFF. The rearrangement uses TRBV5-1 and TRBJ1-1, with D unclear. The CDR3 loop spans 15 amino acids. With 0 bases removed from V and 0 bases from J, the gap between germline ends came to 9 bases. Germline V gene lookup returns CDR1 SGHRS and CDR2 YFSETQ.